This T cell receptor beta chain was obtained from a study of blood T cell repertoires in COVID-19. Study context: Donors in the United States, Italy and Spain gave samples during acute or convalescent COVID-19. PBMCs, B-cell-depleted T cells, or T cells provided the cDNA or gDNA that made up the material.

V lost 6 bases and J 4 bases, leaving 10 bases between the germline ends. The CDR3 is made up of 13 amino acids. The V gene's germline CDR1 is MDHEN and CDR2 SYDVKM. Using immunoSEQ multiplex PCR, the repertoire was profiled, and TCRdb retains in-frame clones only, with some absent. The sample comprises around 220,000 clones, 70% to 90% of which are singletons, and approximately 15% rests with the top ten. The chain links TRBV28 to TRBJ1-5; D ambiguous. Source material: PBMCs or T cells enriched from blood (not recorded which). The TCR comes from a woman aged 45-60 years with acute COVID-19. For the CDR3, the DNA is TGTGCCAGCAGCCCGGAGTTGAATCAGCCCCAGCATTTT. It codes for CASSPELNQPQHF.